A single sample is the source of the 16 T cell receptor beta chains below, sequenced in a study of glioma-infiltrating T cells. Using RNA template, CDR3s of TCR alpha and beta were amplified with iRepertoire arm-PCR. TCRdb analysed the multiplex PCR reads with MiXCR anew, one entry per CDR3 protein. The profile covers tens of thousands of distinct CDR3 sequences, with approximately 39% appearing a single time and under 40% taken by the ten largest. The sample was glioma tissue, nonneoplastic brain tissue, or PBMCs (not recorded which). These receptors originate from a human donor with low-grade glioma or glioblastoma, undergoing nonglioma brain surgery, or in good health (not recorded which).

This clonotype was seen at least ten times. In DNA, the CDR3 is TGCAGTGCTACCCCCGGGACTAGCGGGAGGATCTACGAGCAGTACTTC. Protein product: CSATPGTSGRIYEQYF. The rearrangement links TRBV20-1 to TRBJ2-7, with 15 bases matching TRBD2. From germline, CDR1 is DFQATT and CDR2 SNEGSKA (reference sequence). The CDR3 length is 16 residues. V lost 4 bases, J lost 3 bases, and 7 bases stayed unmatched.

Many counts were recorded for this clonotype. This chain connects TRBV3-1 to TRBJ2-1; 14 bases line up with TRBD2. Trimming took 7 bases from V and 7 from J; bases not matched to a gene: 6. The germline gives CDR1 LGHDT, CDR2 YNNKEL (reference sequence). The length of the CDR3 is 15 residues. CDR3 sequence reads: CASKPGTSGRNEQFF. The CDR3 DNA sequence: TGTGCCAGCAAACCCGGGACTAGCGGGAGAAATGAGCAGTTCTTC.

The chain couples TRBV6-2 or TRBV6-3 to TRBJ1-2; D ambiguous. The CDR3 sequence is 15 residues long. CDR1 is MNHEY and CDR2 is SVGEGT in the germline V gene. Trimming removed 7 bases at V and 4 bases at J, with 19 bases between. This CDR3 is CASTRSAGYLYGYTF. The CDR3 nucleotides read TGTGCCAGCACCCGCTCGGCGGGGTACCTCTATGGCTACACCTTC.

This clonotype was observed many times. This sequence joins TRBV19 and TRBJ2-1, with D unclear. From germline, CDR1 is LNHDA and CDR2 SQIVND (reference sequence). This CDR3 has 13 residues. The ends were cut back, 4 bases at V and 0 bases at J, with 4 bases in the middle. The CDR3 coding sequence is TGTGCCAGTAGTAAGGCCTCCTACAATGAGCAGTTCTTC. Its protein product is CASSKASYNEQFF.

A few counts support this clonotype. This sequence joins TRBV13 and TRBJ2-2; 12 positions agree with TRBD2. With V trimmed by 3 bases and J by 0 bases, 5 bases remained unmatched. The germline V gene has CDR1 PRHDT and CDR2 FYEKMQ (reference sequence). This CDR3 is built from 18 residues. The CDR3 nucleotides are TGTGCCAGCAGCTTGGAGGGACTAGCGGGTTCGAACACCGGGGAGCTGTTTTTT. Translating it yields CASSLEGLAGSNTGELFF. The variable domain in full, completed from reference TRBV13 and TRBJ2-2, reads AAGVIQSPRHLIKEKRETATLKCYPIPRHDTVYWYQQGPGQDPQFLISFYEKMQSDKGSIPDRFSAQQFSDYHSELNMSSLELGDSALYFCASSLEGLAGSNTGELFFGEGSRLTVL.

With regard to this clonotype: Mismatch with germline at one junction end may stem from a read error. V is TRBV28 and J is TRBJ2-3; D unresolved. The CDR3 is made up of 16 amino acids. Germline values: CDR1 MDHEN, CDR2 SYDVKM. CDR3 in DNA: TGTGCCGGCAGTCCCGTCCACCCCGATCCCGCAGATACGCAGTATTTT. Amino acid sequence: CAGSPVHPDPADTQYF.

There are many counts of this clonotype. The gene calls are TRBV28 and TRBJ2-7, with TRBD2 identical over 15 bases. The CDR3 contains 13 residues. Per the germline V gene, CDR1 is MDHEN and CDR2 is SYDVKM. J was trimmed by 6 bases and V by 6 bases; bases with no gene match: 0. CDR3 region: CASRGLAGGEQYF. The CDR3 nucleotides are TGTGCCAGCAGGGGACTAGCGGGAGGCGAGCAGTACTTC.

This clonotype was seen more than once but under ten times. This sequence may be a read error, since a much larger clone differs from it by one base. The chain employs TRBV7-3 and TRBJ2-3; no firm D call. Trimming stripped 3 bases from V and 4 bases from J, with 11 bases between. Germline loops: CDR1 SGHTA, CDR2 FQGTGA. The CDR3 runs to 14 residues. CDR3 sequence (DNA): TGTGCCAGCAGCTTTCGGCTATCGTCAGATACGCAGTATTTT. This translates into CASSFRLSSDTQYF.

A note on this clonotype: Without the conserved terminal phenylalanine or tryptophan, this CDR3 likely stems from a read error. CDR3: CSAATSLGAMHNEQFL. CDR3 bases: TGCAGTGCCGCAACGTCGCTGGGGGCGATGCACAATGAGCAGTTCCTC. This sequence joins TRBV20-1 and TRBJ2-1, with D possibly being TRBD1 (6 bases). CDR3 length: 16 amino acids. Germline CDR1 DFQATT, CDR2 SNEGSKA (reference sequence). Deletions cut 6 bases from V and 5 bases from J, with 23 bases between.

Note on this clonotype: The CDR3 does not close with the conserved phenylalanine or tryptophan, likely indicating a read error. This rearrangement joins TRBV15 to TRBJ1-2, with D possibly TRBD1 on 5 matching bases. With 0 bases removed from V and 0 bases from J, the gap between germline ends came to 11 bases. The germline CDR1 and CDR2 sequences are LNHNV and YYDKDF (reference sequence). CDR3 length: 16 amino acids. CDR3 DNA sequence: TGTGCCACCAGCAGAGATGACAGAGTAGCTAACTATGGCTACACCTCC. Translating gives CATSRDDRVANYGYTS.

This clonotype was picked up many times. The chain has TRBV14 and TRBJ2-1; TRBD2 matches 8 bases. CDR3 length: 15 amino acids. Germline V gene sequence: CDR1 SGHDN, CDR2 FVKESK. The ends lost 1 base at V and 4 bases at J; junction bases unmatched: 3. The CDR3 spells CASSQGSSGYNEQFF. In DNA form, the CDR3 reads TGTGCCAGCAGCCAAGGTTCTAGCGGGTACAATGAGCAGTTCTTC.

As for this clonotype: Given a much more abundant clone one base away, this may be a read error. This chain connects TRBV3-1 to TRBJ2-3, with TRBD2 matching 11 bases. CDR1 is LGHDT and CDR2 is YNNKEL in the germline V gene (reference sequence). The CDR3 has 15 residues. Germline trimming cut 5 bases from V and 5 bases from J; bases unmatched to any gene: 6. The CDR3 nucleotides read TGTGCCAGCAGCGATAGCGGGAGGGTCGGAGATACGCAGTATTTT. Its translation is CASSDSGRVGDTQYF.

This clonotype was counted ten times or more. V gene TRBV3-1 combines with J gene TRBJ2-5; tentatively, D is TRBD2 (6 bases). Germline V lookup: CDR1 LGHDT, CDR2 YNNKEL (reference sequence). This CDR3 spans 17 amino acids. The V and J ends lost 1 base and 3 bases respectively, with 18 bases between them. The CDR3 DNA reads as TGTGCCAGCAGCCAAGGGTTTTCACGCGGGGTAGAAGAGACCCAGTACTTC. Its translation: CASSQGFSRGVEETQYF.

As regards this clonotype: The junction does not match germline at one end; this may be a read error. The V and J genes are TRBV6-5 and TRBJ2-1; a weak D match, TRBD1 (6 bases). The CDR3 loop spans 15 amino acids. Germline lookup yields CDR1 MNHEY and CDR2 SVGAGI. CDR3 nucleotide sequence: TGTTCCAGCAGTTCCAGCGTGGGGGCCTACACTGAGAAGTTCTTC. Translated, it gives CSSSSSVGAYTEKFF.

At least ten counts were recorded for this clonotype. CDR3 region: CASSDSGGVTQYF. Here the CDR3 DNA reads TGTGCCAGCAGTGACTCTGGGGGGGTTACGCAGTATTTT. The chain couples TRBV6-4 to TRBJ2-3, with 7 positions matching TRBD2. Germline CDR1 reads MRHNA; CDR2 reads SNTAGT. The CDR3 covers 13 residues. The V gene end was trimmed by 0 bases and the J gene end by 8 bases; junction bases not matched to a gene: 2.

This clonotype was observed many times. The rearrangement joins TRBV6-1 to TRBJ2-7, with D perhaps assigned TRBD1 or TRBD2 (5 bases each). The CDR3 runs 15 residues. The germline V gene has CDR1 MNHNS and CDR2 SASEGT. V was pared by 10 bases and J by 0 bases, with 19 bases between. CDR3 protein: CAISRGASVSYEQYF. The CDR3 DNA reads TGTGCCATCTCCAGAGGGGCATCCGTCTCCTACGAGCAGTACTTC.